This TCR beta chain was retrieved from a study of blood T cell repertoires in COVID-19. Study summary: T cells, B-cell-depleted T cells, or PBMCs supplied cDNA or gDNA.

This clone showed up just a few times. The CDR3 contains 12 residues. The germline gives CDR1 ENHRY, CDR2 SYGVKD. V gave up 4 bases and J gave up 2 bases, with 5 bases separating them. The authors' processing: Amplification of reference gene primers provided the estimated nucleated cell counts. Generated by immunoSEQ multiplex PCR, the TCRdb table keeps only in-frame clones and is missing some. D and trimming come from the DNA, and the V and J calls and clone size come from that table. The table has approximately 130,000 clones, around 78% seen once; the top ten hold roughly a tenth. The clonotype originates from a human donor in a cohort sampled during active COVID-19. What was sequenced was peripheral blood. The chain combines TRBV10-3 with TRBJ1-1; a possible D gene is TRBD1 (5 bases). The CDR3 is CAISGGNTEAFF. The CDR3 nucleotides are TGTGCCATCAGTGGGGGCAACACTGAAGCTTTCTTT.